One sample yielded the 9 T cell receptor beta chains listed below, sequenced in a study of T cell repertoires in cytomegalovirus infection. These receptors have no identified antigens. TCRdb itself ran the reads through MiXCR, one entry per CDR3 protein. Found here are 800,000 to 950,000 distinct CDR3 sequences, over 25% of them singletons; the top ten hold around 12%. Sequences were derived from cultured CD8+ T cells from PBMCs, sampled from culture after CMV antigen stimulation. These receptor sequences come from a human donor in good health (CMV status not recorded). Some clones in this sample may be carry-over from other donors' samples.

Concerning this clonotype: A much larger clone sits a single nucleotide away, making a read error possible. The rearrangement uses TRBV7-8 and TRBJ2-3; D gene ambiguous. The CDR3 extends over 14 amino acids. Per the germline V gene, CDR1 is SGHVS and CDR2 is FQNEAQ. The chain's CDR3 is CTSSLARPTDTQYF. CDR3 bases: TGTACCAGCAGCTTAGCTAGACCAACAGATACGCAGTATTTT.

Regarding this clonotype: A much larger clone differs by one base, so this may be a read error. CDR3 residues: CASSFRAGKNTEAFF. The CDR3 bases are TGTGCCAGCAGCTTCCGTGCAGGGAAGAACACTGAAGCTTTCTTT. The chain combines TRBV7-2 with TRBJ1-1, with D possibly matching TRBD1 (5 bases). CDR1 and CDR2 from the germline V gene are SGHTA and FQGNSA. Trimming stripped 3 bases from V and 1 base from J, with 12 bases between. The CDR3 covers 15 residues.

On this clonotype: A read error may explain this, as a much larger clone is one base away. This chain uses TRBV12-3 or TRBV12-4 with TRBJ2-6; D gene unclear. The length of the CDR3 is 14 residues. The V end lost 2 bases, the J end lost 0 bases, and 2 bases lay between the germline ends. The CDR3 here is CASSLFSGANVLTF. CDR3 coding DNA: TGTGCCAGCAGTTTATTCTCTGGGGCCAACGTCCTGACTTTC.

This clonotype was detected many times. CDR3 sequence: CASSEPGQGAYNEQFF. The CDR3 coding sequence is TGTGCCAGCAGTGAACCGGGACAGGGGGCATACAATGAGCAGTTCTTC. This chain uses TRBV6-1 with TRBJ2-1; TRBD1 matches at 12 bases. With V trimmed by 2 bases and J by 4 bases, 3 bases remained unmatched. The CDR3 has 16 residues. The germline V gene encodes CDR1 MNHNS and CDR2 SASEGT.

This clonotype turned up a few times. CDR3 sequence: CSAWDSRTGELFF. CDR3 nucleotides: TGCAGCGCATGGGACAGTCGCACCGGGGAGCTGTTTTTT. The chain is built from TRBV29-1 and TRBJ2-2, with TRBD1 identical over 7 bases. Unmatched junction bases numbered 6, after V lost 7 bases and J lost 4 bases. CDR1 SQVTM and CDR2 ANQGSEA come from the germline V gene. The CDR3 runs to 13 residues.

This chain links TRBV19 with TRBJ2-1; weak D call: TRBD2 (7 bases). The CDR3 totals 16 residues. Germline V gene lookup returns CDR1 LNHDA and CDR2 SQIVND (reference sequence). The V and J ends lost 9 bases and 5 bases respectively, with 23 bases between them. The CDR3 protein is CASAHGGGVVDNEQFF. CDR3 DNA sequence: TGTGCCAGCGCCCATGGGGGGGGCGTTGTTGACAATGAGCAGTTCTTC. Drawing the rest from reference TRBV19 and TRBJ2-1, the complete variable domain is DGGITQSPKYLFRKEGQNVTLSCEQNLNHDAMYWYRQDPGQGLRLIYYSQIVNDFQKGDIAEGYSVSREKKESFPLTVTSAQKNPTAFYLCASAHGGGVVDNEQFFGPGTRLTVL.

This clonotype has a handful of counts. This chain links TRBV2 with TRBJ1-2; 9 bases agree with TRBD1. Germline V gene data show CDR1 as SNHLY and CDR2 as FYNNEI. The CDR3 runs 15 residues. V lost 2 bases and J lost 6; bases outside the gene matches: 7. The CDR3 region has the DNA TGTGCCAGCAGTGAACCCCCGGGACAGGGAGATGGCTACACCTTC. Its translation is CASSEPPGQGDGYTF. Supplemented by reference TRBV2 and TRBJ1-2, the full variable domain reads EPEVTQTPSHQVTQMGQEVILRCVPISNHLYFYWYRQILGQKVEFLVSFYNNEISEKSEIFDDQFSVERPDGSNFTLKIRSTKLEDSAMYFCASSEPPGQGDGYTFGSGTRLTVV.

A remark on this clonotype: One base away lies a much larger clone, so this may be a sequencing read error. The rearrangement joins TRBV7-2 to TRBJ1-3; 9 bases fit TRBD1. The CDR3 is made up of 18 amino acids. Germline assignment: CDR1 SGHTA and CDR2 FQGNSA. CDR3 DNA sequence: TGTGCCAGCAGCTTAGTCACAACAGGGGGCGCAATAAGAAACATCATATATTTT. Translated: CASSLVTTGGAIRNIIYF.

V gene TRBV7-9 combines with J gene TRBJ2-5, with a tentative D call TRBD1 (6 bases). V shed 6 bases and J shed 2 bases, with 13 bases lying between them. CDR3 size: 14 residues. Per germline, CDR1 SEHNR and CDR2 FQNEAQ (reference sequence). The CDR3 is CASRPPRGQETQYF. CDR3 in DNA: TGTGCCAGCAGGCCGCCCAGGGGTCAAGAGACCCAGTACTTC.